The rows below give T cell receptor beta chains drawn from one sample of a study of regulatory T cells in long-lasting Graves disease. TCRdb ran MiXCR on the multiplex PCR reads and lists one entry per CDR3 protein. The table lists 650,000 to 850,000 distinct CDR3 sequences, around 30% of them singletons. Sequencing used peripheral blood mononuclear cells (PBMCs), obtained when the disease was refractory, from a patient treated with antithyroid drugs. The source is a female donor with Graves disease. The CDR3 runs from the conserved cysteine through the conserved F or W. A D gene is named only where the DNA matches it firmly. Clone size is stated in some rows and not others, as once, few, many or a class when expanded.

TRBV29-1,-,TRBD1,TRBJ2-3,TGCAGCGTTGAATCCGGACAGGGAGGCACAGATACGCAGTATTTT,CSVESGQGGTDTQYF
TRBV27,few,-,TRBJ2-5,TGTGCCAGCAGTTTGTGGGGTGCGCAAGAGACCCAGTACTTC,CASSLWGAQETQYF
TRBV29-1,-,-,TRBJ2-3,TGCAGCGTTGACGCACCGGATAGCACAGATACGCAGTATTTT,CSVDAPDSTDTQYF
TRBV18,-,TRBD1,TRBJ2-7,TGTGCCAGCTCACCATCCATGCGACAGGGGGCCTACGAGCAGTACTTC,CASSPSMRQGAYEQYF
TRBV12-3/TRBV12-4,-,-,TRBJ2-2,TGTGCCAGCAGACTCGAAAGGGGGGGAGTCACCGGGGAGCTGTTTTTT,CASRLERGGVTGELFF
TRBV20-1,-,-,TRBJ1-2,TGCAGTGCTAGAGTTAGGTCGGGCGGGACCTATCTGACTGACACCTTC,CSARVRSGGTYLTDTF
TRBV2,-,-,TRBJ2-5,TGTGCCAGCAGTCTAGGGCTCAGCCCAGAGACCCAGTACTTC,CASSLGLSPETQYF
TRBV20-1,-,TRBD1,TRBJ1-1,TGCAGTGCACGCCCTCCGGGGACAGGGTGGGGTGAAGCTTTCTTT,CSARPPGTGWGEAFF
TRBV7-6,few,TRBD2,TRBJ2-1,TGTGCCAGCAGCTTAGGACTAGCGGGAGAATCGTTCTTC,CASSLGLAGESFF
TRBV11-2,few,-,TRBJ1-4,TGTGCCAGCAGCTTAGTCGAGGTGGGGAATGAAAAACTGTTTTTT,CASSLVEVGNEKLFF
TRBV20-1,-,TRBD1,TRBJ1-1,TGCAGTGTAATGGGACAGGCGAACACTGAAGCTTTCTTT,CSVMGQANTEAFF
TRBV28,-,-,TRBJ1-3,TGTGCCAGCAGTTTATTACCAGGACTCTCTGGAAACACCATATATTTT,CASSLLPGLSGNTIYF
TRBV7-2,few,-,TRBJ1-6,TGTGCCAGCAGCCCCAATTCGTGGCAACCCCTCCACTTT,CASSPNSWQPLHF
TRBV7-9,-,TRBD1,TRBJ1-1,TGTGCCAGCACAAGCTCAGGGGGCGCGGGTATTGAAGCTTTCTTT,CASTSSGGAGIEAFF
TRBV6-1,-,-,TRBJ1-2,TGTGCCAGCAGTGACTCGGAAGGATCCGGCTACACCTTC,CASSDSEGSGYTF